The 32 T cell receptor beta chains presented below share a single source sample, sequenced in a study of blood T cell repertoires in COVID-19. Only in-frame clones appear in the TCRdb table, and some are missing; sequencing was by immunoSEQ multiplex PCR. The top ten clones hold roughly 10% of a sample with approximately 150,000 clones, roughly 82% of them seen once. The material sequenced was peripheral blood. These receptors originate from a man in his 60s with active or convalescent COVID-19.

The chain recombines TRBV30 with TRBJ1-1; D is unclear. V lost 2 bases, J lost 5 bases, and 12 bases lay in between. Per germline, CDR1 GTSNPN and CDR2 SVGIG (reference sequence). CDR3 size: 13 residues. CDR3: CAWSSTTMTEAFF. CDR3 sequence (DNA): TGTGCCTGGAGTTCTACTACTATGACTGAAGCTTTCTTT.

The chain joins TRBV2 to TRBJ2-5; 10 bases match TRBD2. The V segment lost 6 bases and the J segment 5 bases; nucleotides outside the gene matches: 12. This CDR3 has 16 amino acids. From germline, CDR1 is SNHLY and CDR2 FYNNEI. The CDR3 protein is CASSAELAGAGETQYF. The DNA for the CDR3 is TGTGCCAGCAGCGCCGAGCTAGCGGGAGCCGGGGAGACCCAGTACTTC.

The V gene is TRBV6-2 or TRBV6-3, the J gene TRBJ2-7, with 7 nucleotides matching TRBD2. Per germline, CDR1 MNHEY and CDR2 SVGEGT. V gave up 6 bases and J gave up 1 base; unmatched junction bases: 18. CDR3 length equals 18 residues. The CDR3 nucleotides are TGTGCCAGCAGCTTCCACATGGAAGGCCTCGGGGGGTCCTACGAGCAGTACGTC. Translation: CASSFHMEGLGGSYEQYV.

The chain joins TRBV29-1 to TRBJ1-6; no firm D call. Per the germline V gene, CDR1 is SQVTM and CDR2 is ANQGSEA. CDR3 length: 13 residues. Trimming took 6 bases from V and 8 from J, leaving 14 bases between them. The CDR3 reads CSVRLERDSPLHF. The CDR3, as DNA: TGCAGCGTACGACTGGAGAGGGATTCACCCCTCCACTTT.

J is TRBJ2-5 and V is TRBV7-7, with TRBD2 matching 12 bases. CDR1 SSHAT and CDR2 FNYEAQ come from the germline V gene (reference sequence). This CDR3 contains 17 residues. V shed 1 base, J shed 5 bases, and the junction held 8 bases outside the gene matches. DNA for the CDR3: TGTGCCAGCAGCTTAGGCGGCCTAGCGGGAGGGCCGGAGACCCAGTACTTC. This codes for CASSLGGLAGGPETQYF.

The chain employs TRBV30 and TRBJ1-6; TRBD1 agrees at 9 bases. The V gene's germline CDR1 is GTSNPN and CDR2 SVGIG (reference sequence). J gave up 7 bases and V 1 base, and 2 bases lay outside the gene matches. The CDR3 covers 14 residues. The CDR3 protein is CAWSATGGNSPLHF. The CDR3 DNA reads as TGTGCCTGGAGTGCTACAGGGGGCAATTCACCCCTCCACTTT.

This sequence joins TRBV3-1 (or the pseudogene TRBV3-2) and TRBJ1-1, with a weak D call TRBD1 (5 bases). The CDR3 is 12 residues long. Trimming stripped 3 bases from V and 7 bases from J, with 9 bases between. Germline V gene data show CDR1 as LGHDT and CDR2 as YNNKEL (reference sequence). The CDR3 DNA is TGTGCCAGCAGCCAGGGACTTCTTGAAGCTTTCTTT. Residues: CASSQGLLEAFF.

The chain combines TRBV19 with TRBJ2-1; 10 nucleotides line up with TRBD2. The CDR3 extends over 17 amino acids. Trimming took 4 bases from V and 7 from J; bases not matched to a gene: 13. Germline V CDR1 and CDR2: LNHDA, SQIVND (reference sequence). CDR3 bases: TGTGCCAGTAGTACTGGGACTAGCGTTAGGGACAGGAATGAGCAGTTCTTC. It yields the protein CASSTGTSVRDRNEQFF. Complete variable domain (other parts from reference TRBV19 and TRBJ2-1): DGGITQSPKYLFRKEGQNVTLSCEQNLNHDAMYWYRQDPGQGLRLIYYSQIVNDFQKGDIAEGYSVSREKKESFPLTVTSAQKNPTAFYLCASSTGTSVRDRNEQFFGPGTRLTVL.

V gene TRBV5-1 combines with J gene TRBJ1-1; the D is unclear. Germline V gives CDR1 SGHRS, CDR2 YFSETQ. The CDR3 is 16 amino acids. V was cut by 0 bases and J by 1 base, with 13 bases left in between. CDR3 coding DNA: TGCGCCAGCAGCTTGGATCCCCAGGCTACGAACACTGAAGCTTTCTTT. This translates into CASSLDPQATNTEAFF. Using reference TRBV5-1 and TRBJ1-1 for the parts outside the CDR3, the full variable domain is KAGVTQTPRYLIKTRGQQVTLSCSPISGHRSVSWYQQTPGQGLQFLFEYFSETQRNKGNFPGRFSGRQFSNSRSEMNVSTLELGDSALYLCASSLDPQATNTEAFFGQGTRLTVV.

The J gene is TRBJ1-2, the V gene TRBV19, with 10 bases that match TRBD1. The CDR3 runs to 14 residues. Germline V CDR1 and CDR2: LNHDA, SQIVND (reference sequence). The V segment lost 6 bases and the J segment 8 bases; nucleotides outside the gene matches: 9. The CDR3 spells CASRGTGEVGGYTF. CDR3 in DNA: TGTGCCAGTAGGGGGACAGGGGAAGTAGGAGGCTACACCTTC.

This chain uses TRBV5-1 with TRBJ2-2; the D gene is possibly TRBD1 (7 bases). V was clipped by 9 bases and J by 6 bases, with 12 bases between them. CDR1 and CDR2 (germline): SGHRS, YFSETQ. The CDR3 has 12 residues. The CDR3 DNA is TGCGCCACAAGCAGGGGGGCCGGGGAGCTGTTTTTT. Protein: CATSRGAGELFF. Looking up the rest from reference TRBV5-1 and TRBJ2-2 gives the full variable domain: KAGVTQTPRYLIKTRGQQVTLSCSPISGHRSVSWYQQTPGQGLQFLFEYFSETQRNKGNFPGRFSGRQFSNSRSEMNVSTLELGDSALYLCATSRGAGELFFGEGSRLTVL.

The CDR3 nucleotides are TGTGCCAGCAGACAGGGGAGCTCCTATAATTCACCCCTCCACTTT. Translation: CASRQGSSYNSPLHF. J is TRBJ1-6 and V is TRBV6-5; 7 nucleotides match TRBD1. CDR1 and CDR2 (germline): MNHEY, SVGAGI. This CDR3 is built from 15 residues. V lost 6 bases and J lost 0; bases outside the gene matches: 2.

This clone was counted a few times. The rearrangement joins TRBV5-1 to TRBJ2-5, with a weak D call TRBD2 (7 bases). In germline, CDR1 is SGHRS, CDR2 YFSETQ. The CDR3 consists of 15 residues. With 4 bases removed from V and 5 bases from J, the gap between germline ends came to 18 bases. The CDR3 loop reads CASSLNPGGQETQYF. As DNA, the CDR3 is TGCGCCAGCAGCCTTAACCCGGGGGGCCAGGAGACCCAGTACTTC.

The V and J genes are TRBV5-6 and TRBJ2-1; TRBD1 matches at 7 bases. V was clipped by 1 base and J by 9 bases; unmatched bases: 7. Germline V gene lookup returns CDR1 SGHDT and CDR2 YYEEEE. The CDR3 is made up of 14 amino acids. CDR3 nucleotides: TGTGCCAGCAGCTTGAACAGGGGTCAAGGTGAGCAGTTCTTC. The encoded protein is CASSLNRGQGEQFF.

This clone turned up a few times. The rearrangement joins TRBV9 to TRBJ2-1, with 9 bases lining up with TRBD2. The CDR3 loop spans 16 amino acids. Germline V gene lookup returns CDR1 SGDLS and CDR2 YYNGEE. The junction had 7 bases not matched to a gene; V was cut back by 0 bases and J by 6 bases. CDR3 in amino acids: CASSVEAGGRINEQFF. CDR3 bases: TGTGCCAGCAGCGTAGAAGCGGGGGGTCGGATCAATGAGCAGTTCTTC.

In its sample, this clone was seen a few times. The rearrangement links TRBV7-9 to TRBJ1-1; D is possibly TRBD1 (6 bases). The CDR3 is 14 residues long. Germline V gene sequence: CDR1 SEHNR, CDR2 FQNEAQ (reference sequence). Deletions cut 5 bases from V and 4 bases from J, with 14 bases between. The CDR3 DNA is TGTGCCAGCAGCCCCACAGGGAGGGGCACTGAAGCTTTCTTT. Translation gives CASSPTGRGTEAFF.

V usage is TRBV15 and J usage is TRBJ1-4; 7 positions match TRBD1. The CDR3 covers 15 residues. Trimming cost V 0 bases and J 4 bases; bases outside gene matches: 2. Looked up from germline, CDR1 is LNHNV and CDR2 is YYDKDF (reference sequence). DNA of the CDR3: TGTGCCACCAGCAGAGATGGGACAGATAATGAAAAACTGTTTTTT. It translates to CATSRDGTDNEKLFF.

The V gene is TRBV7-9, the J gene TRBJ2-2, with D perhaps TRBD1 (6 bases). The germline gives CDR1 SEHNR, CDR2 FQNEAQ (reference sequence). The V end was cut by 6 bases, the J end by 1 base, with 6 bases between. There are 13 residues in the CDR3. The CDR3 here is CASRTGNTGELFF. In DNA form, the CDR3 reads TGTGCCAGCAGGACAGGGAACACCGGGGAGCTGTTTTTT. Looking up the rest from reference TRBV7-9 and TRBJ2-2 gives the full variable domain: DTGVSQNPRHKITKRGQNVTFRCDPISEHNRLYWYRQTLGQGPEFLTYFQNEAQLEKSRLLSDRFSAERPKGSFSTLEIQRTEQGDSAMYLCASRTGNTGELFFGEGSRLTVL.

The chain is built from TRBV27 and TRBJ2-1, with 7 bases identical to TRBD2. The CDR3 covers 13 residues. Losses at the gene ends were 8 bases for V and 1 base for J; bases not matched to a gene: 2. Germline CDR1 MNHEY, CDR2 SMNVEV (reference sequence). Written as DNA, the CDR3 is TGTGCCAGCGGGGGGGGGTCCTACAATGAGCAGTTCTTC. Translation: CASGGGSYNEQFF.

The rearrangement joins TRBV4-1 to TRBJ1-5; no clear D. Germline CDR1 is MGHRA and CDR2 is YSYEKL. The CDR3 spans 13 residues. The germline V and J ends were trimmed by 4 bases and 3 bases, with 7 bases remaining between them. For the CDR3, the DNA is TGCGCCAGCAGCCCCGGACTCAATCAGCCCCAGCATTTT. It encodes CASSPGLNQPQHF.

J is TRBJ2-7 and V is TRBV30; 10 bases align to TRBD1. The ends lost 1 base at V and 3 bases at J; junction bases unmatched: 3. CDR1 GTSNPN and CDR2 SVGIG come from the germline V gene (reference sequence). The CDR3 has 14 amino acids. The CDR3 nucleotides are TGTGCCTGGAGTGGGGACAGGGGTGTCTACGAGCAGTACTTC. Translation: CAWSGDRGVYEQYF.

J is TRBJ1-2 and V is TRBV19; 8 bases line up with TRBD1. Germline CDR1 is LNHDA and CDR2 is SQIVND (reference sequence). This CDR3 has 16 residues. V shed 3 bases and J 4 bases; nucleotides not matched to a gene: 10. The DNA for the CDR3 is TGTGCCAGTAGTATTTACGCAGGGGGCATGTCCTATGGCTACACCTTC. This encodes CASSIYAGGMSYGYTF.

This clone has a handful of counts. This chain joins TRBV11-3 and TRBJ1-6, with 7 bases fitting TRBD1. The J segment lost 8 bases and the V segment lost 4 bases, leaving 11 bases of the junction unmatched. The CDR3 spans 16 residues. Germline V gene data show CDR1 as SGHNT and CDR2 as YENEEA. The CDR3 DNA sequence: TGTGCCAGCAGCTCCGACGGCAGGGGGTTAGATTCACCCCTCCACTTT. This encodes CASSSDGRGLDSPLHF.

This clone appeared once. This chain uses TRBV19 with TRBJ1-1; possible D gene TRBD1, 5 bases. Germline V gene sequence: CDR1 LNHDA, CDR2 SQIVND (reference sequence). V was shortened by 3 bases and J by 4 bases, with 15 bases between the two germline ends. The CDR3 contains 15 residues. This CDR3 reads CASSISRDRRTEAFF. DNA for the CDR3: TGTGCCAGTAGTATTTCCAGGGATCGGCGCACTGAAGCTTTCTTT.

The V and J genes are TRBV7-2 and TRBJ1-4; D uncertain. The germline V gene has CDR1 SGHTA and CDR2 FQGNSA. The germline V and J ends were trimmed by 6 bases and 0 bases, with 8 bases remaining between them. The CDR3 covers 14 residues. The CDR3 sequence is CASRPSATNEKLFF. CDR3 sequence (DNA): TGTGCCAGCAGACCTAGTGCAACTAATGAAAAACTGTTTTTT.

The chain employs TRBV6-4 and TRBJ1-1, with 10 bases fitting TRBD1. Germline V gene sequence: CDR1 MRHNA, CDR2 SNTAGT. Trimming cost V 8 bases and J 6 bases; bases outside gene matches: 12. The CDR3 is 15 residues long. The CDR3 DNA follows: TGTGCCAGCGCTCCCGGGACAGGGGTCTTCGCTGAAGCTTTCTTT. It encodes CASAPGTGVFAEAFF.

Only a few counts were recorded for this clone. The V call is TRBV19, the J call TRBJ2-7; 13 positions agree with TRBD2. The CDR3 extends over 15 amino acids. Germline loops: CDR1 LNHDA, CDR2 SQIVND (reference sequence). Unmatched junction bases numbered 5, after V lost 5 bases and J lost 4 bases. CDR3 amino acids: CASSAGLAGRYEQYV. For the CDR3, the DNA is TGTGCCAGTAGTGCGGGACTAGCGGGACGGTACGAGCAGTACGTC.

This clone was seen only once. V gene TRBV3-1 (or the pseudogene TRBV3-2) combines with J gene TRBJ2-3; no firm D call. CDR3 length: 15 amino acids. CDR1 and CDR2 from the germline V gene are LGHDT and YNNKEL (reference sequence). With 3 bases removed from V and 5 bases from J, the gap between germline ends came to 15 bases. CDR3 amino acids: CASSQTRTEIDTQYF. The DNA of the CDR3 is TGTGCCAGCAGCCAGACCCGCACGGAGATAGATACGCAGTATTTT.

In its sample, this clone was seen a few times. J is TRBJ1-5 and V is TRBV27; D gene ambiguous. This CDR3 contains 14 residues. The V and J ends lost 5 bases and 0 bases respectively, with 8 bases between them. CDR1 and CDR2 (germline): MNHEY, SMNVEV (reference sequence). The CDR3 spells CASSITDSNQPQHF. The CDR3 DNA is TGTGCCAGCAGTATTACTGATAGCAATCAGCCCCAGCATTTT.

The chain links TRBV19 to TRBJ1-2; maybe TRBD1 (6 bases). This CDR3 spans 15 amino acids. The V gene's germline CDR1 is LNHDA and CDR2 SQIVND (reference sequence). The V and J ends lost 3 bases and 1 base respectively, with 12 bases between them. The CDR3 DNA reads TGTGCCAGTAGTATTACAGGGATACGTAACTATGGCTACACCTTC. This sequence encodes CASSITGIRNYGYTF.

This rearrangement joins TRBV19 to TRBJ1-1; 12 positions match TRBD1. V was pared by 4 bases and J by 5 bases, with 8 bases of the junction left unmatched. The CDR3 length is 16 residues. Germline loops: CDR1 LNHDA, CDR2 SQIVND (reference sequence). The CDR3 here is CASSTRDRGLRTEAFF. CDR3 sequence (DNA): TGTGCCAGTAGTACTCGGGACAGGGGGCTACGGACTGAAGCTTTCTTT.

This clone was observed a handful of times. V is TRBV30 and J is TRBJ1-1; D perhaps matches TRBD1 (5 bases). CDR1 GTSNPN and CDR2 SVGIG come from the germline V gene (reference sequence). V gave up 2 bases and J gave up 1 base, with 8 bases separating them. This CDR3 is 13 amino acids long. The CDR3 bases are TGTGCCTGGAGTCGGGGGACGAACACTGAAGCTTTCTTT. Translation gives CAWSRGTNTEAFF.